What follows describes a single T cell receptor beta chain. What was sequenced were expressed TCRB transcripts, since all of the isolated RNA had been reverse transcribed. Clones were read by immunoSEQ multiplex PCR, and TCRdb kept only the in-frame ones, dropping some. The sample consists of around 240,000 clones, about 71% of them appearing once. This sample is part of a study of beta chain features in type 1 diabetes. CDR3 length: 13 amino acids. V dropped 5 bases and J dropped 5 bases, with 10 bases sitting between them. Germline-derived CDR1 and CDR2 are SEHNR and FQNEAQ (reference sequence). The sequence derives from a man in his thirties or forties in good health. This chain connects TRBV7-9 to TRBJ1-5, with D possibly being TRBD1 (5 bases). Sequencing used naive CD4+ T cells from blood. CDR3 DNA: TGTGCCAGCAGCAGGGACGGATATCAGCCCCAGCATTTT. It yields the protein CASSRDGYQPQHF.